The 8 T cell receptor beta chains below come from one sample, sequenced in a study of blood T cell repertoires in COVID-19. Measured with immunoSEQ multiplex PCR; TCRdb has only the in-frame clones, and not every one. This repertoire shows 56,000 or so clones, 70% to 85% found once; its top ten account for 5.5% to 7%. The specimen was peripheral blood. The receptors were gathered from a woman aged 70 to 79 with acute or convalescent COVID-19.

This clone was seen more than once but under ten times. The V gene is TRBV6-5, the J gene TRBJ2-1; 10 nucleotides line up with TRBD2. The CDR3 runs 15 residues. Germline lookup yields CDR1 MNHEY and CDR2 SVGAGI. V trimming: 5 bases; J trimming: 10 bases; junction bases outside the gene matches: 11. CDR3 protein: CASSPDSGGRGEQFF. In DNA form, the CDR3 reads TGTGCCAGCAGTCCCGATAGCGGGGGGAGAGGCGAGCAGTTCTTC.

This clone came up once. CDR3 sequence: CASSEVFGDRGDTQYF. Written as DNA, the CDR3 is TGTGCCAGCAGCGAGGTTTTTGGGGACAGGGGAGATACGCAGTATTTT. This rearrangement joins TRBV9 to TRBJ2-3; 10 bases align to TRBD1. CDR1 SGDLS and CDR2 YYNGEE come from the germline V gene. CDR3 size: 16 residues. The junction had 9 bases not matched to a gene; V was cut back by 3 bases and J by 5 bases.

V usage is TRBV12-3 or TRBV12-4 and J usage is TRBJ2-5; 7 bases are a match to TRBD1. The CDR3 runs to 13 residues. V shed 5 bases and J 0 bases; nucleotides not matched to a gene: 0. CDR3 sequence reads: CASSGTDQETQYF. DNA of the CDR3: TGTGCCAGCAGTGGGACAGACCAAGAGACCCAGTACTTC.

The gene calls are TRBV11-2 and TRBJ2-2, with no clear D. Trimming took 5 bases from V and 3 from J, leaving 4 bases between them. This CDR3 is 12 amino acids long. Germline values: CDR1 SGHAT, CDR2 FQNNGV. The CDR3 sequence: CASSPYTGELFF. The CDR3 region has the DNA TGTGCCAGCAGCCCCTACACCGGGGAGCTGTTTTTT.

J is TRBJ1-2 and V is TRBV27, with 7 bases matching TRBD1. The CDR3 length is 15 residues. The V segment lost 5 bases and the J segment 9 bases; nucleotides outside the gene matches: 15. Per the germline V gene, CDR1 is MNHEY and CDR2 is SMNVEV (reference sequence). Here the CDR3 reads CASSDQTGLINSYTF. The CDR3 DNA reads TGTGCCAGCAGTGACCAGACAGGGTTGATTAATAGCTACACCTTC.

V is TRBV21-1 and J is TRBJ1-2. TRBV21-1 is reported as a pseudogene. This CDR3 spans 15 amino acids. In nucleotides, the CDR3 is TGTGCCAGCAGCAAAGGCCAGGAGGAGGTGAACGGCTACACCTTC. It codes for CASSKGQEEVNGYTF.

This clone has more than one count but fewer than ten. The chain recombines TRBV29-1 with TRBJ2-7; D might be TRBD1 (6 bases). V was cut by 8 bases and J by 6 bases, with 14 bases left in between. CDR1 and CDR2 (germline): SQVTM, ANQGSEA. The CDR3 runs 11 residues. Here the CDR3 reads CSTTTGSEQYF. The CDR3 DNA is TGCAGCACCACGACAGGTTCCGAGCAGTACTTC.

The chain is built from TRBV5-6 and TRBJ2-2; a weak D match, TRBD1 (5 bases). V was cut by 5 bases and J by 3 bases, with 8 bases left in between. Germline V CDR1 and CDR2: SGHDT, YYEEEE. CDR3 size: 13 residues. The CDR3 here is CASSVGHTGELFF. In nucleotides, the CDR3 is TGTGCCAGCAGTGTGGGGCACACCGGGGAGCTGTTTTTT. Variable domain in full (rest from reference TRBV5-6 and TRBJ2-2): DAGVTQSPTHLIKTRGQQVTLRCSPKSGHDTVSWYQQALGQGPQFIFQYYEEEERQRGNFPDRFSGHQFPNYSSELNVNALLLGDSALYLCASSVGHTGELFFGEGSRLTVL.